The present TCR beta chain was sequenced within a study of radiotherapy plus CTLA-4 blockade in lung cancer. Study as a whole: Among all patients, about 19% showed objective responses, while more than 25% had disease control.

Enrolled patients, whose metastatic non-small-cell lung cancer was chemo-refractory, received focal radiation plus CTLA-4 blockade with ipilimumab. CDR3 size: 13 residues. Trimming left V 1 base short and J 9 bases short, with 11 bases between. Germline assignment: CDR1 SGDLS and CDR2 YYNGEE. Regarding the study as a whole: Early shifts in blood T cell clones, with interferon-beta, reportedly predicted response best. Radiotherapy plus ipilimumab was followed by expansion in blood of tumor-derived TCR clones.

Remarks on this clone: Its target is unknown.

Here immunoSEQ multiplex PCR was the method, and the copy in TCRdb shows in-frame clones only, minus some. The sample has 40,000 to 50,000 clones, 70% to 75% seen once. The receptor was derived from a human donor with non-small cell lung cancer who had a complete response to radiotherapy plus ipilimumab. The V call is TRBV9, the J call TRBJ1-5; no reliable D call. The specimen comprised peripheral blood, sampled from a patient treated with radiotherapy plus ipilimumab. The DNA of the CDR3 is TGTGCCAGCAGCGTAAGTTTAGGGAGGCCCCAGCATTTT. Translated, it gives CASSVSLGRPQHF.